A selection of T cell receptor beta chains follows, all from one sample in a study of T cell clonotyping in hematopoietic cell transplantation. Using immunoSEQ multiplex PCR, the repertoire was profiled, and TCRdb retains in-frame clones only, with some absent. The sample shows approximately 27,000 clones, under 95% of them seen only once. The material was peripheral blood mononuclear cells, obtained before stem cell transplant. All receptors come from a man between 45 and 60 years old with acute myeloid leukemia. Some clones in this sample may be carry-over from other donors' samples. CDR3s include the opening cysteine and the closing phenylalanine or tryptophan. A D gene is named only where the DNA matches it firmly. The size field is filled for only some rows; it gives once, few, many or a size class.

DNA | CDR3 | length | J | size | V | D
TGTGCCAGCAGCGCCGGAGACGCCGGGGAGCTGTTTTTT | CASSAGDAGELFF | 13 | TRBJ2-2 | few | TRBV9 | -
TGCAGCGTTGATAACCCAGGACAAGAGACCCAGTACTTC | CSVDNPGQETQYF | 13 | TRBJ2-5 | - | TRBV29-1 | -
TGTGCCAGCCGTCAACAGGGGAGCAATCAGCCCCAGCATTTT | CASRQQGSNQPQHF | 14 | TRBJ1-5 | - | TRBV28 | TRBD1
TGTGCCAGCAGGCCGGGGGTCTACGAGCAGTACTTC | CASRPGVYEQYF | 12 | TRBJ2-7 | once | TRBV2 | -
TGTGCCAGCATCCCGACTGGGGGTGGGGCAGATACGCAGTATTTT | CASIPTGGGADTQYF | 15 | TRBJ2-3 | - | TRBV7-9 | -
TGTGCCAGCAGCTTGGATGTTGTGAATGGCTACACCTTC | CASSLDVVNGYTF | 13 | TRBJ1-2 | - | TRBV5-4 | -
TGTGCCAGCAGCTCCCGATTGAACACTGAAGCTTTCTTT | CASSSRLNTEAFF | 13 | TRBJ1-1 | - | TRBV5-6 | -
TGCGCCAGCAGCTCCTTACAGGGTGGTGGCACTGAAGCTTTCTTT | CASSSLQGGGTEAFF | 15 | TRBJ1-1 | once | TRBV5-1 | -
TGTGCCAGTAGTATAGAAGATACGCAGTATTTT | CASSIEDTQYF | 11 | TRBJ2-3 | - | TRBV19 | -
TGTGCCAGTACGATTTCCCACTTACCAGATACGCAGTATTTT | CASTISHLPDTQYF | 14 | TRBJ2-3 | - | TRBV19 | -
TGTGCCAGCAGCTTACCCGGCTTTAGCGGCTATGGCTACACCTTC | CASSLPGFSGYGYTF | 15 | TRBJ1-2 | - | TRBV7-2 | -
TGTGCCAGCAGCTGGGCAGATACGCAGTATTTT | CASSWADTQYF | 11 | TRBJ2-3 | - | TRBV7-8 | -
TGTGCCAGTAGTAAAAAAGCCCAGATTTTCAGCTCCTACAATGAGCAGTTCTTC | CASSKKAQIFSSYNEQFF | 18 | TRBJ2-1 | - | TRBV19 | -
TGTGCCTGGAAGGGGACCGGTGAAAAACTGTTTTTT | CAWKGTGEKLFF | 12 | TRBJ1-4 | - | TRBV30 | -
TGTGCCAGCAGCACAGATTACAATGAGCAGTTCTTC | CASSTDYNEQFF | 12 | TRBJ2-1 | - | TRBV9 | -
TGCGCCAGCAGCCAAGAATTTAGGGGATACAGGGGCTCGCAAGAGACCCAGTACTTC | CASSQEFRGYRGSQETQYF | 19 | TRBJ2-5 | - | TRBV4-3 | TRBD1